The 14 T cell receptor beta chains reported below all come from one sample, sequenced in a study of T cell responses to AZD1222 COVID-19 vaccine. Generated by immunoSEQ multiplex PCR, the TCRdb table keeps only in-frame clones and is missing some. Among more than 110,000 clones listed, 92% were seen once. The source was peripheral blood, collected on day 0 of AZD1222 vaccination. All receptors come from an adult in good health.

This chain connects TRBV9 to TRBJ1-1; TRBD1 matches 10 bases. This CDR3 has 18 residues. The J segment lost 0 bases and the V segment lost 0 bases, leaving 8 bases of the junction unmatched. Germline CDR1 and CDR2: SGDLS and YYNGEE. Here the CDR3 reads CASSVGSGTGELNTEAFF. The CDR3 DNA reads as TGTGCCAGCAGCGTAGGGAGCGGGACAGGGGAGTTGAACACTGAAGCTTTCTTT.

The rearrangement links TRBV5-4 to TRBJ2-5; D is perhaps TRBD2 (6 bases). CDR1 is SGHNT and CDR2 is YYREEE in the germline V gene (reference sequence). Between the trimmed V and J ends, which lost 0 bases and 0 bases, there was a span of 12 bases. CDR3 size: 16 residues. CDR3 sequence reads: CASSLGGGVYQETQYF. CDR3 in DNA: TGTGCCAGCAGCTTGGGTGGCGGGGTGTACCAAGAGACCCAGTACTTC. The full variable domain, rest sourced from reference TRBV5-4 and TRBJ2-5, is ETGVTQSPTHLIKTRGQQVTLRCSSQSGHNTVSWYQQALGQGPQFIFQYYREEENGRGNFPPRFSGLQFPNYSSELNVNALELDDSALYLCASSLGGGVYQETQYFGPGTRLLVL.

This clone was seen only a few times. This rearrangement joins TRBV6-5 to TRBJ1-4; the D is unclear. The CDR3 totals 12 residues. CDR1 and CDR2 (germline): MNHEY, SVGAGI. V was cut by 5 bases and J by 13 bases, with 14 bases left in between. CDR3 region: CASSTSDRRLFF. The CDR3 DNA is TGTGCCAGCAGTACCTCGGACCGTAGACTGTTTTTT.

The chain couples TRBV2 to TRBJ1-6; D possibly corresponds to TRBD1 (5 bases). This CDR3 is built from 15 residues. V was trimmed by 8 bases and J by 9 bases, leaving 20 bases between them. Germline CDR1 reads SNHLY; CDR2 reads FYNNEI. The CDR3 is CASGVADGGVSPLHF. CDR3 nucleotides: TGTGCCAGCGGTGTTGCGGACGGAGGGGTTTCACCCCTCCACTTT. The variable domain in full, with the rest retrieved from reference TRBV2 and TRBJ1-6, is EPEVTQTPSHQVTQMGQEVILRCVPISNHLYFYWYRQILGQKVEFLVSFYNNEISEKSEIFDDQFSVERPDGSNFTLKIRSTKLEDSAMYFCASGVADGGVSPLHFGNGTRLTVT.

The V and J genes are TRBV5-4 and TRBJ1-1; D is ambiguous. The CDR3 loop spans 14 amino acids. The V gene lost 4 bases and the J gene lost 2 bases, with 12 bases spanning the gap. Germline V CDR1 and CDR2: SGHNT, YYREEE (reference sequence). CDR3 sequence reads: CASSQEASNTEAFF. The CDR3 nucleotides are TGTGCCAGCAGCCAGGAGGCAAGTAACACTGAAGCTTTCTTT.

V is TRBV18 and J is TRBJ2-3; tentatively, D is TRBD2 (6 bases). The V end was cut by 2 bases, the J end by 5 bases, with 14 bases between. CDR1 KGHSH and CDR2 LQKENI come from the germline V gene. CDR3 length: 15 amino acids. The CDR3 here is CASSPFAGSGDTQYF. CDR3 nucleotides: TGTGCCAGCTCACCATTTGCGGGGTCCGGAGATACGCAGTATTTT.

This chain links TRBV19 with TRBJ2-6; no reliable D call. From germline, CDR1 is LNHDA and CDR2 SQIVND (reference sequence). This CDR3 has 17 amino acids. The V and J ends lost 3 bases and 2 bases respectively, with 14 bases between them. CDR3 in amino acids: CASSIDGLGAGANVLTF. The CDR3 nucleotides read TGTGCCAGTAGTATTGATGGGCTTGGGGCTGGGGCCAACGTCCTGACTTTC.

DNA for the CDR3: TGTGCCAGCTCCAGGATACTCTCCTACGAGCAGTACTTC. Protein product: CASSRILSYEQYF. V is TRBV5-6 and J is TRBJ2-7; no reliable D call. The germline V gene encodes CDR1 SGHDT and CDR2 YYEEEE. Trimming took 7 bases from V and 0 from J, leaving 11 bases between them. The CDR3 runs to 13 residues. Using reference TRBV5-6 and TRBJ2-7 for the parts outside the CDR3, the full variable domain is DAGVTQSPTHLIKTRGQQVTLRCSPKSGHDTVSWYQQALGQGPQFIFQYYEEEERQRGNFPDRFSGHQFPNYSSELNVNALLLGDSALYLCASSRILSYEQYFGPGTRLTVT.

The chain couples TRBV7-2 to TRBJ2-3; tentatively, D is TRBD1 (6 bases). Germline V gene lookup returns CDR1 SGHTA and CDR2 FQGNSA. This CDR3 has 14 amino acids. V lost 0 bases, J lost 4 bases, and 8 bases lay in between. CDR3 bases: TGTGCCAGCAGCTTAGCGGGGGCCCCAGATACGCAGTATTTT. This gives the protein CASSLAGAPDTQYF. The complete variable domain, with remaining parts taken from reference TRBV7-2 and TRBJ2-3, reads GAGVSQSPSNKVTEKGKDVELRCDPISGHTALYWYRQSLGQGLEFLIYFQGNSAPDKSGLPSDRFSAERTGGSVSTLTIQRTQQEDSAVYLCASSLAGAPDTQYFGPGTRLTVL.

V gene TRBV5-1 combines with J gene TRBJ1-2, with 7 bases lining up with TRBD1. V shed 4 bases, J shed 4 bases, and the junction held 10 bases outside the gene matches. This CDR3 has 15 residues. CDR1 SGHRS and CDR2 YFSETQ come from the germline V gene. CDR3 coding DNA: TGCGCCAGCAGCCCCCGACAGGGTTGGGCCTATGGCTACACCTTC. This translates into CASSPRQGWAYGYTF.

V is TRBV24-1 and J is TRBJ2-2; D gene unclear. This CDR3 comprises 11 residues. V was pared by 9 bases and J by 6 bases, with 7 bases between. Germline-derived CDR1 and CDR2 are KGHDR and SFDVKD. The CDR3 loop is CATGAAGELFF. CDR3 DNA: TGTGCCACCGGCGCAGCCGGGGAGCTGTTTTTT.

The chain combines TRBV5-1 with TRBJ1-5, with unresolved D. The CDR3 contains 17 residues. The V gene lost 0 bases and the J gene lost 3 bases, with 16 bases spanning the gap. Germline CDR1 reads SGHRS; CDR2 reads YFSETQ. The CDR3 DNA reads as TGCGCCAGCAGCTTGGGGTCGGGCGGAGGACTCAATCAGCCCCAGCATTTT. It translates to CASSLGSGGGLNQPQHF.

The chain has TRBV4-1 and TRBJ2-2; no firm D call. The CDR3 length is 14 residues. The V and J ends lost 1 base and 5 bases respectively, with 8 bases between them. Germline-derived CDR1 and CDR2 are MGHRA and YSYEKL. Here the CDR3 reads CASSQVIATGELFF. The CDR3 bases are TGCGCCAGCAGCCAAGTTATAGCAACCGGGGAGCTGTTTTTT.

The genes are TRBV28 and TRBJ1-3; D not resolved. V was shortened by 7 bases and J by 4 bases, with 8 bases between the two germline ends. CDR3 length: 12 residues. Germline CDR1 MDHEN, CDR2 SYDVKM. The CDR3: CASIASGNTIYF. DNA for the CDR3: TGTGCCAGCATAGCCTCGGGAAACACCATATATTTT.